The 18 T cell receptor beta chains below all came from one sample that was sequenced in a study of CD8 T cells in ankylosing spondylitis. One entry per CDR3 protein results from TCRdb running MiXCR on the 5' RACE reads. The sample has 250,000 or so distinct CDR3 sequences, more than 20% seen once; the top ten hold roughly 0.6%. Source material: blood, either unsorted or a sorted T cell fraction (not recorded which). Receptors were obtained from a male donor with ankylosing spondylitis or in good health (not recorded which).

This clonotype has at least ten counts. V usage is TRBV28 and J usage is TRBJ2-2; D gene unclear. CDR3 length equals 13 residues. Germline V gene data show CDR1 as MDHEN and CDR2 as SYDVKM. With 2 bases removed from V and 6 bases from J, the gap between germline ends came to 7 bases. This chain's CDR3 is CASSLQVPGELFF. The CDR3 region has the DNA TGTGCCAGCAGTTTACAGGTCCCCGGGGAGCTGTTTTTT.

This clonotype was picked up a small number of times. The rearrangement uses TRBV12-3 or TRBV12-4 and TRBJ2-7; D gene uncertain. The CDR3 has 11 residues. V was trimmed by 6 bases and J by 0 bases, leaving 3 bases between them. CDR3 nucleotides: TGTGCCAGCAGATACTCCTACGAGCAGTACTTC. Translating it yields CASRYSYEQYF.

This clonotype has only a few counts. The J gene is TRBJ2-3, the V gene TRBV20-1; the D is unclear. Trimming took 0 bases from V and 1 from J, leaving 14 bases between them. Looked up from germline, CDR1 is DFQATT and CDR2 is SNEGSKA (reference sequence). The CDR3 contains 16 residues. The CDR3 protein is CSARDVRPGGTDTQYF. The CDR3 nucleotides read TGCAGTGCTAGAGATGTGAGGCCAGGTGGCACAGATACGCAGTATTTT.

The sample holds many counts of this clonotype. The chain couples TRBV10-1 to TRBJ2-1; D may match TRBD1 or TRBD2 (5 bases each). The CDR3 runs to 15 residues. The V gene's germline CDR1 is WNHNN and CDR2 SYGVQD (reference sequence). V was cut by 3 bases and J by 4 bases, with 13 bases left in between. The CDR3, as DNA: TGCGCCAGCAGTGATCCCGGGACCGCGTACAATGAGCAGTTCTTC. This translates into CASSDPGTAYNEQFF.

This clonotype was observed many times. This chain uses TRBV4-2 with TRBJ2-5; D gene ambiguous. The CDR3 contains 15 residues. V lost 0 bases, J lost 2 bases, and 10 bases lay in between. Germline CDR1 reads LGHNA; CDR2 reads YNFKEQ. CDR3 nucleotide sequence: TGTGCCAGCAGCCAAGATAGAGGCAGTCAAGAGACCCAGTACTTC. Translating gives CASSQDRGSQETQYF.

This rearrangement joins TRBV10-2 to TRBJ2-3; 7 nucleotides agree with TRBD2. Per the germline V gene, CDR1 is WSHSY and CDR2 is SAAADI. The CDR3 has 14 amino acids. V trimming: 8 bases; J trimming: 5 bases; junction bases outside the gene matches: 10. The CDR3 protein is CASLRYAGEDTQYF. The CDR3 nucleotides are TGCGCCAGCTTGCGGTATGCGGGGGAAGATACGCAGTATTTT.

This clonotype showed up just once. The chain has TRBV20-1 and TRBJ2-3; 8 positions match TRBD2. CDR3 size: 15 residues. Looked up from germline, CDR1 is DFQATT and CDR2 is SNEGSKA (reference sequence). V was clipped by 4 bases and J by 2 bases; unmatched bases: 8. DNA of the CDR3: TGCAGTGCTAACCCTTCTAGCGGGCCCACAGATACGCAGTATTTT. Protein: CSANPSSGPTDTQYF.

The sample holds many counts of this clonotype. The gene calls are TRBV20-1 and TRBJ2-5; D is perhaps TRBD1 or TRBD2 (5 bases each). CDR1 DFQATT and CDR2 SNEGSKA come from the germline V gene (reference sequence). The CDR3 has 14 residues. Trimming took 3 bases from V and 0 from J, leaving 11 bases between them. CDR3 region: CSASTGTDQETQYF. Written as DNA, the CDR3 is TGCAGTGCTAGCACGGGGACCGACCAAGAGACCCAGTACTTC.

This clonotype was recorded at least ten times. The rearrangement joins TRBV5-1 to TRBJ2-2; D is unclear. The CDR3 loop spans 14 amino acids. V was trimmed by 0 bases and J by 1 base, leaving 4 bases between them. Looked up from germline, CDR1 is SGHRS and CDR2 is YFSETQ. CDR3 in amino acids: CASSLEGNTGELFF. The CDR3 bases are TGCGCCAGCAGCTTGGAAGGGAACACCGGGGAGCTGTTTTTT.

On this clonotype: The junction and the germline gene differ at one end; a read error may be behind it. This rearrangement joins TRBV20-1 to TRBJ2-3; maybe TRBD2 (5 bases). Germline CDR1 is DFQATT and CDR2 is SNEGSKA (reference sequence). The CDR3 runs 14 residues. The CDR3 nucleotides are TGCAGCGCCTCCCGGGCTAGCATATCAGATACGCTGTATTTT. It specifies CSASRASISDTLYF.

There are many counts of this clonotype. The V gene is TRBV20-1, the J gene TRBJ2-5, with 8 bases matching TRBD1. The CDR3 totals 19 residues. Germline V gene lookup returns CDR1 DFQATT and CDR2 SNEGSKA (reference sequence). The J segment lost 1 base and the V segment lost 1 base, leaving 17 bases of the junction unmatched. In DNA form, the CDR3 reads TGCAGTGCTAGAGCCGAGCATGTGGCCGGGGGACAGGCCCAAGAGACCCAGTACTTC. It translates to CSARAEHVAGGQAQETQYF.

This clonotype was detected only a few times. The chain links TRBV11-1 to TRBJ2-5; TRBD2 matches at 7 bases. V lost 5 bases, J lost 5 bases, and 20 bases stayed unmatched. In germline, CDR1 is SGHAT, CDR2 FQDESV (reference sequence). The CDR3 covers 18 residues. CDR3 coding DNA: TGTGCCAGCAGCACCACCTCCCTCGGGAGCGGGGAATGGGAGACCCAGTACTTC. Translated: CASSTTSLGSGEWETQYF.

This clonotype was recorded many times. The chain has TRBV24-1 and TRBJ2-1, with D perhaps being TRBD1 or TRBD2 (6 bases each). Germline CDR1 and CDR2: KGHDR and SFDVKD. Trimming left V 4 bases short and J 7 bases short, with 19 bases between. This CDR3 is built from 16 residues. Here the CDR3 DNA reads TGTGCCACCAGTGACCCGAGGGGGGAAGGAATGAATGAGCAGTTCTTC. This encodes CATSDPRGEGMNEQFF.

This chain connects TRBV20-1 to TRBJ2-1; D is ambiguous. CDR1 and CDR2 from the germline V gene are DFQATT and SNEGSKA (reference sequence). This CDR3 comprises 17 residues. The V and J ends lost 7 bases and 0 bases respectively, with 22 bases between them. CDR3 DNA sequence: TGCAGTGGCGTCCGATTTGCTGCGGATAGCTCCTACAATGAGCAGTTCTTC. It yields the protein CSGVRFAADSSYNEQFF.

This clonotype was detected only a few times. The chain couples TRBV11-2 to TRBJ2-7; weak D call: TRBD1 (6 bases). This CDR3 is 15 amino acids long. The germline CDR1 and CDR2 sequences are SGHAT and FQNNGV. Trimming shortened V by 3 bases and J by 7 bases, and 19 bases separated the two germline ends. The CDR3 here is CASSFTGYRVDEQYF. For the CDR3, the DNA is TGTGCCAGCAGCTTCACAGGGTACCGGGTTGATGAGCAGTACTTC.

The chain carries TRBV5-1 and TRBJ2-1; TRBD2 matches at 12 bases. The CDR3 totals 16 residues. Per germline, CDR1 SGHRS and CDR2 YFSETQ. J was trimmed by 6 bases and V by 0 bases; bases with no gene match: 4. The CDR3, as DNA: TGCGCCAGCAGCTTGGTTCTAGCGGGAGGGTTCAATGAGCAGTTCTTC. Protein: CASSLVLAGGFNEQFF.

This clonotype was detected ten times or more. The chain combines TRBV7-9 with TRBJ1-2; 8 bases agree with TRBD1. Germline V gene data show CDR1 as SEHNR and CDR2 as FQNEAQ (reference sequence). Losses at the gene ends were 4 bases for V and 2 bases for J; bases not matched to a gene: 6. The CDR3 spans 15 residues. CDR3 DNA: TGTGCCAGCAGCTCCCGGGACAGGCCCAACTATGGCTACACCTTC. This sequence encodes CASSSRDRPNYGYTF.

This clonotype has at least ten counts. The chain carries TRBV20-1 and TRBJ2-2, with 8 bases that match TRBD2. CDR1 and CDR2 (germline): DFQATT, SNEGSKA (reference sequence). CDR3 length equals 13 residues. CDR3 residues: CAMALAGARELFF. The CDR3 DNA follows: TGCGCTATGGCCCTAGCGGGCGCGCGGGAGCTGTTTTTT.